Shown below are 15 T cell receptor beta chains from a single sample sequenced in a study of CD8+CD57+ T cells in acquired aplastic anemia. Profiling that covered TCR beta VDJ and CDR3 relied on genomic DNA as its template. TCRdb reanalysed the reads using MiXCR and keeps one entry per CDR3 protein. The sample includes 250,000 to 300,000 distinct CDR3 sequences, 56% of them seen just once. The source material was sorted CD4+, CD8+, or CD8+CD57+ T cells (not recorded which) from PBMCs. Receptors originate from a human donor with severe aplastic anemia or a healthy control (not recorded which).

Ten or more counts support this clonotype. The chain employs TRBV6-1 and TRBJ1-1; TRBD1 matches at 7 bases. The CDR3 is 13 residues long. The germline CDR1 and CDR2 sequences are MNHNS and SASEGT. V shed 11 bases, J shed 4 bases, and the junction held 10 bases outside the gene matches. CDR3 bases: TGTGCCGACAGGGAACGTGCCCCCACTGAAGCTTTCTTT. It encodes CADRERAPTEAFF.

J is TRBJ2-1 and V is TRBV20-1; 10 bases are shared with TRBD2. J lost 4 bases, V lost 2 bases, and 5 bases had no gene match. This CDR3 spans 15 amino acids. Germline lookup yields CDR1 DFQATT and CDR2 SNEGSKA (reference sequence). CDR3 sequence: CSARPRTSGYNEQFF. For the CDR3, the DNA is TGCAGTGCTAGACCGAGGACTAGCGGTTACAATGAGCAGTTCTTC.

This clonotype was counted between two and nine times. The germline gene is not matched at one end of the junction; a read error may be the cause. The chain carries TRBV7-6 and TRBJ1-1; 11 bases line up with TRBD1. The CDR3 consists of 14 residues. Germline assignment: CDR1 SGHVS and CDR2 FNYEAQ. The DNA of the CDR3 is TGTGCCAGCAGCGCAAATATGGGACAGGGGGTCCTCCTCTTT. Its translation is CASSANMGQGVLLF.

The chain recombines TRBV20-1 with TRBJ2-7; 8 bases fit TRBD2. V shed 3 bases and J 10 bases; nucleotides not matched to a gene: 5. The CDR3 spans 11 residues. CDR1 is DFQATT, CDR2 SNEGSKA, per germline (reference sequence). The CDR3 nucleotides are TGCAGTGCTAGTGAAGCGGGGGCTCAGTACTTC. The encoded protein is CSASEAGAQYF.

This clonotype has a count of ten or more. This chain connects TRBV5-8 to TRBJ2-7; a weak D match, TRBD1 (6 bases). Germline values: CDR1 SGHTS, CDR2 YDEGEE. The CDR3 runs to 14 residues. Deletions cut 4 bases from V and 2 bases from J, with 13 bases between. CDR3 in amino acids: CASSANRVPYEQYF. As DNA, the CDR3 is TGTGCCAGCAGCGCGAACAGGGTCCCCTACGAGCAGTACTTC.

The CDR3 nucleotides read TGTGCCACCAGCAGAGTCGGGGGTTTCGAAAAACTGTTTTTT. Translated, it gives CATSRVGGFEKLFF. The gene calls are TRBV15 and TRBJ1-4, with TRBD1 as a possible D gene (5 bases). The germline V gene encodes CDR1 LNHNV and CDR2 YYDKDF (reference sequence). V was trimmed by 1 base and J by 8 bases, leaving 11 bases between them. This CDR3 spans 14 amino acids.

This clonotype was recorded a few times. The chain uses TRBV20-1 and TRBJ1-6; unclear D gene. CDR1 and CDR2 from the germline V gene are DFQATT and SNEGSKA (reference sequence). There are 13 residues in the CDR3. The DNA for the CDR3 is TGCAGGAAGGTGACGGTCCCTAATTCACCCCTCCACTTT. This gives the protein CRKVTVPNSPLHF.

This clonotype has ten or more counts. The J gene is TRBJ1-5, the V gene TRBV20-1; the match to TRBD1 covers 7 bases. This CDR3 comprises 16 residues. Trimming took 5 bases from V and 0 from J; bases not matched to a gene: 10. Germline CDR1 reads DFQATT; CDR2 reads SNEGSKA (reference sequence). In nucleotides, the CDR3 is TGCAGTGCTGGCCGGGACAGTATTATTAGCAATCAGCCCCAGCATTTT. Amino acid sequence: CSAGRDSIISNQPQHF.

This chain joins TRBV5-1 and TRBJ2-1; possible D gene TRBD2, 7 bases. Germline loops: CDR1 SGHRS, CDR2 YFSETQ. The CDR3 contains 15 residues. V was pared by 7 bases and J by 3 bases, with 17 bases between. The CDR3 loop reads CASSRGAEDYNEQFF. The DNA for the CDR3 is TGCGCCAGCTCACGGGGGGCCGAGGACTACAATGAGCAGTTCTTC.

This clonotype was counted between two and nine times. V gene TRBV20-1 combines with J gene TRBJ1-6; 9 bases are shared with TRBD1. V lost 6 bases, J lost 10 bases, and 7 bases stayed unmatched. CDR1 DFQATT and CDR2 SNEGSKA come from the germline V gene (reference sequence). The CDR3 is 13 amino acids. The CDR3 here is CSARDRAGSPLHF. CDR3 DNA: TGCAGTGCCAGGGACAGGGCTGGATCACCCCTCCACTTT.

The chain combines TRBV4-1 with TRBJ2-3; no clear D. V lost 4 bases and J 4 bases, leaving 6 bases between the germline ends. CDR1 and CDR2 from the germline V gene are MGHRA and YSYEKL. CDR3 length: 12 amino acids. CDR3 in amino acids: CASSRYADTQYF. As DNA, the CDR3 is TGCGCCAGCAGCCGGTATGCAGATACGCAGTATTTT.

V gene TRBV9 combines with J gene TRBJ2-3; 8 nucleotides match TRBD1. Germline values: CDR1 SGDLS, CDR2 YYNGEE. Trimming took 1 base from V and 1 from J; bases not matched to a gene: 2. The CDR3 has 15 residues. The CDR3 sequence is CASSVQGARTDTQYF. The CDR3, as DNA: TGTGCCAGCAGCGTACAGGGGGCGCGCACAGATACGCAGTATTTT.

This clonotype was recorded once. The chain recombines TRBV10-1 with TRBJ2-2; D is undetermined. CDR3 size: 14 residues. Germline CDR1 WNHNN, CDR2 SYGVQD (reference sequence). V lost 2 bases to trimming and J lost 4 bases, with 8 bases between them. The CDR3 coding sequence is TGCGCCAGCAGTGAGCGTCAGCTCACCGGGGAGCTGTTTTTT. Translating it yields CASSERQLTGELFF.

Here the CDR3 DNA reads TGTGCCAGTAGTATGCAACTCGGTTCTTCGCAGTATTTT. Amino acids: CASSMQLGSSQYF. V and J are TRBV19 and TRBJ2-3; D gene uncertain. V was cut by 3 bases and J by 10 bases, with 14 bases left in between. This CDR3 region has 13 residues. In germline, CDR1 is LNHDA, CDR2 SQIVND (reference sequence).

The rearrangement links TRBV7-2 to TRBJ1-1; D is unresolved. The V end lost 2 bases, the J end lost 0 bases, and 10 bases lay between the germline ends. Germline values: CDR1 SGHTA, CDR2 FQGNSA. The CDR3 contains 15 residues. Here the CDR3 DNA reads TGTGCCAGCAGCTTATCCGGCAGGCTGAACACTGAAGCTTTCTTT. As protein: CASSLSGRLNTEAFF. Full variable domain (missing parts from reference TRBV7-2 and TRBJ1-1): GAGVSQSPSNKVTEKGKDVELRCDPISGHTALYWYRQSLGQGLEFLIYFQGNSAPDKSGLPSDRFSAERTGGSVSTLTIQRTQQEDSAVYLCASSLSGRLNTEAFFGQGTRLTVV.